These 21 T cell receptor beta chains were sequenced from one sample in a study of beta chain features in type 1 diabetes. Of the isolated RNA, all was reverse transcribed, and so the sequenced material was expressed TCRB transcripts. The method was immunoSEQ multiplex PCR; TCRdb's version includes in-frame clones alone and lacks a portion of them. The sample has around 300,000 clones; 15% are singletons. Whole-study findings and limits: TCRB CDR3 length was moderately but significantly reduced in all four CD4+ subsets of Type 1 diabetes patients.

Their antigen targets remain unknown. Sequenced sample: naive CD4+ T cells from blood. The source of these receptors is a man aged 18 to 30 with type 1 diabetes.

This clone was counted only a few times. The gene calls are TRBV27 and TRBJ1-2, with 9 bases lining up with TRBD1. The CDR3 contains 15 residues. The V gene's germline CDR1 is MNHEY and CDR2 SMNVEV (reference sequence). With V trimmed by 4 bases and J by 5 bases, 8 bases remained unmatched. CDR3 coding DNA: TGTGCCAGCAGTTCCGGGACAGGGCGAGCGTATGGCTACACCTTC. Its protein is CASSSGTGRAYGYTF.

The V and J genes are TRBV30 and TRBJ2-5; a weak D match, TRBD2 (6 bases). The CDR3 totals 13 residues. Trimming pared 0 bases from V and 5 bases from J, leaving 10 bases between. The V gene's germline CDR1 is GTSNPN and CDR2 SVGIG (reference sequence). The CDR3 DNA reads TGTGCCTGGAGTGTACTCAGCGGGGAGACCCAGTACTTC. Translation: CAWSVLSGETQYF. The entire variable domain, with the rest obtained from reference TRBV30 and TRBJ2-5, is as follows: SQTIHQWPATLVQPVGSPLSLECTVEGTSNPNLYWYRQAAGRGLQLLFYSVGIGQISSEVPQNLSASRPQDRQFILSSKKLLLSDSGFYLCAWSVLSGETQYFGPGTRLLVL.

V usage is TRBV9 and J usage is TRBJ2-7; a possible D gene is TRBD2 (5 bases). CDR3 length equals 16 residues. The V end was cut by 0 bases, the J end by 6 bases, with 19 bases between. Germline-derived CDR1 and CDR2 are SGDLS and YYNGEE. The CDR3 sequence is CASSVVGGLNYGEQYF. Written as DNA, the CDR3 is TGTGCCAGCAGCGTAGTCGGAGGTTTAAATTATGGCGAGCAGTACTTC.

This clone was counted a few times. The J gene is TRBJ2-7, the V gene TRBV7-2; 8 bases match TRBD1. Germline CDR1 is SGHTA and CDR2 is FQGNSA. V shed 1 base, J shed 7 bases, and the junction held 6 bases outside the gene matches. The CDR3 is made up of 14 amino acids. Here the CDR3 DNA reads TGTGCCAGCAGCTTAGGACAGGGGAGGAGGGAGCAGTACTTC. Translated, it gives CASSLGQGRREQYF.

The chain employs TRBV30 and TRBJ1-5; D is uncertain. V was cut by 2 bases and J by 3 bases, with 11 bases left in between. This CDR3 contains 14 residues. Germline V CDR1 and CDR2: GTSNPN, SVGIG (reference sequence). The CDR3 protein is CAWSSGSLNQPQHF. CDR3 nucleotides: TGTGCCTGGAGTAGCGGTTCCCTCAATCAGCCCCAGCATTTT.

In its sample, this clone was seen a few times. The chain links TRBV28 to TRBJ1-6, with D uncertain. CDR3 length: 12 residues. The germline CDR1 and CDR2 sequences are MDHEN and SYDVKM. V was pared by 10 bases and J by 7 bases, with 11 bases between. The CDR3 nucleotides are TGTGCCACCAGGACCGGGAATTCACCCCTCCACTTT. It codes for CATRTGNSPLHF.

The chain combines TRBV30 with TRBJ1-5; 7 nucleotides line up with TRBD1. The CDR3 spans 13 residues. Trimming took 5 bases from V and 0 from J; bases not matched to a gene: 1. Germline V gene data show CDR1 as GTSNPN and CDR2 as SVGIG (reference sequence). The CDR3 sequence is CAWGQDSNQPQHF. DNA of the CDR3: TGTGCCTGGGGACAGGATAGCAATCAGCCCCAGCATTTT.

The chain is built from TRBV6-1 and TRBJ2-3, with D hard to call. Germline V lookup: CDR1 MNHNS, CDR2 SASEGT. CDR3 size: 13 residues. Trimming shortened V by 1 base and J by 6 bases, and 8 bases separated the two germline ends. CDR3 in DNA: TGTGCCAGCAGTGAAGGTCCCCGGGATACGCAGTATTTT. This translates into CASSEGPRDTQYF.

The J gene is TRBJ2-5, the V gene TRBV30; a weak D match, TRBD2 (7 bases). CDR1 and CDR2 from the germline V gene are GTSNPN and SVGIG (reference sequence). CDR3 length: 11 amino acids. Trimming pared 7 bases from V and 13 bases from J, leaving 19 bases between. In DNA, the CDR3 is TGTGCCTTCCAGAACCGGGGGGCTAGGTACTTC. Its protein is CAFQNRGARYF.

This clone came up a few times. V gene TRBV5-4 combines with J gene TRBJ2-1, with TRBD2 as a possible D gene (5 bases). The length of the CDR3 is 16 residues. Trimming took 6 bases from V and 1 from J, leaving 17 bases between them. Germline lookup yields CDR1 SGHNT and CDR2 YYREEE (reference sequence). The CDR3: CASNQGGGRSYNEQFF. The DNA for the CDR3 is TGTGCCAGCAACCAAGGAGGCGGGCGATCCTACAATGAGCAGTTCTTC.

This clone was found a few times. The chain combines TRBV7-2 with TRBJ2-2, with D perhaps TRBD1 (6 bases). Trimming cost V 3 bases and J 0 bases, with 8 bases left between them. The CDR3 loop spans 15 amino acids. Germline assignment: CDR1 SGHTA and CDR2 FQGNSA. The CDR3 loop reads CASSLDSTNTGELFF. The CDR3 DNA sequence: TGTGCCAGCAGCTTGGACAGTACGAACACCGGGGAGCTGTTTTTT. Complete variable domain (other parts from reference TRBV7-2 and TRBJ2-2): GAGVSQSPSNKVTEKGKDVELRCDPISGHTALYWYRQSLGQGLEFLIYFQGNSAPDKSGLPSDRFSAERTGGSVSTLTIQRTQQEDSAVYLCASSLDSTNTGELFFGEGSRLTVL.

The genes are TRBV2 and TRBJ2-1, with a weak D call TRBD2 (6 bases). The ends were cut back, 8 bases at V and 10 bases at J, with 9 bases in the middle. CDR1 SNHLY and CDR2 FYNNEI come from the germline V gene. This CDR3 spans 10 amino acids. The CDR3 loop reads CASRAGEQFF. In nucleotides, the CDR3 is TGTGCCAGCCGGGCGGGGGAGCAGTTCTTC.

This clone was seen only a few times. The chain couples TRBV2 to TRBJ2-1; D might be TRBD1 (6 bases). Germline V gene lookup returns CDR1 SNHLY and CDR2 FYNNEI. Trimming stripped 0 bases from V and 6 bases from J, with 21 bases between. This CDR3 has 18 residues. CDR3 in DNA: TGTGCCAGCAGTGAAGCGTGGTGGGACATCGGCCGGTCCAATGAGCAGTTCTTC. Its protein product is CASSEAWWDIGRSNEQFF.

This clone has a handful of counts. The chain uses TRBV7-9 and TRBJ2-1, with a weak D call TRBD2 (7 bases). Germline CDR1 SEHNR, CDR2 FQNEAQ (reference sequence). This CDR3 is 15 amino acids long. V shed 5 bases and J shed 6 bases, with 17 bases lying between them. This CDR3 reads CASSQLGGAANEQFF. The CDR3 nucleotides read TGTGCCAGCAGCCAGTTAGGGGGGGCTGCCAATGAGCAGTTCTTC. The whole variable domain, remainder taken from reference TRBV7-9 and TRBJ2-1, is DTGVSQNPRHKITKRGQNVTFRCDPISEHNRLYWYRQTLGQGPEFLTYFQNEAQLEKSRLLSDRFSAERPKGSFSTLEIQRTEQGDSAMYLCASSQLGGAANEQFFGPGTRLTVL.

This rearrangement joins TRBV28 to TRBJ2-2, with TRBD1 identical over 11 bases. This CDR3 is built from 14 residues. The V and J ends lost 8 bases and 3 bases, in that order; junction bases with no gene match: 2. Germline CDR1 MDHEN, CDR2 SYDVKM. CDR3 DNA sequence: TGTGCCAGCTGGGGACAGGGGGACACCGGGGAGCTGTTTTTT. This gives the protein CASWGQGDTGELFF. Filled out from reference TRBV28 and TRBJ2-2, the complete variable domain reads DVKVTQSSRYLVKRTGEKVFLECVQDMDHENMFWYRQDPGLGLRLIYFSYDVKMKEKGDIPEGYSVSREKKERFSLILESASTNQTSMYLCASWGQGDTGELFFGEGSRLTVL.

This clone was detected only a few times. The rearrangement links TRBV2 to TRBJ1-5; possibly TRBD1 for D (5 bases). Germline assignment: CDR1 SNHLY and CDR2 FYNNEI. The CDR3 has 14 residues. The V end lost 4 bases, the J end lost 6 bases, and 13 bases lay between the germline ends. The CDR3 coding sequence is TGTGCCAGCAGTGCGACCAGGGAAGGTCAGCCCCAGCATTTT. Protein sequence: CASSATREGQPQHF.

In this sample, this clone turned up a few times. CDR3 sequence (DNA): TGTGCCTGGAGTGGGGGGGTGGACCGGGCCCAGTACTTC. As protein: CAWSGGVDRAQYF. V and J are TRBV30 and TRBJ2-5; tentatively, D is TRBD2 (6 bases). The ends were cut back, 1 base at V and 9 bases at J, with 15 bases in the middle. From germline, CDR1 is GTSNPN and CDR2 SVGIG (reference sequence). The CDR3 is made up of 13 amino acids. The full variable domain, completed using reference TRBV30 and TRBJ2-5, is SQTIHQWPATLVQPVGSPLSLECTVEGTSNPNLYWYRQAAGRGLQLLFYSVGIGQISSEVPQNLSASRPQDRQFILSSKKLLLSDSGFYLCAWSGGVDRAQYFGPGTRLLVL.

This clone showed up just a few times. V gene TRBV19 combines with J gene TRBJ1-5, with 7 bases matching TRBD1. The CDR3 contains 13 residues. V trimming: 7 bases; J trimming: 7 bases; junction bases outside the gene matches: 7. Per germline, CDR1 LNHDA and CDR2 SQIVND (reference sequence). DNA of the CDR3: TGTGCCAGTAAGGGACAGAGCTCCCAGCCCCAGCATTTT. Amino acids: CASKGQSSQPQHF.

This clone was recorded a few times. This rearrangement joins TRBV5-1 to TRBJ2-2; a weak D match, TRBD2 (5 bases). The CDR3 is 16 residues long. V lost 4 bases and J 8 bases, leaving 21 bases between the germline ends. Per germline, CDR1 SGHRS and CDR2 YFSETQ. This CDR3 reads CASSPTPLADEGELFF. CDR3 nucleotide sequence: TGCGCCAGCAGCCCCACGCCCCTAGCCGATGAGGGGGAGCTGTTTTTT.

The chain uses TRBV7-9 and TRBJ2-3, with 7 bases fitting TRBD1. Trimming at V came to 0 bases and at J to 2 bases, leaving 5 bases not matched to a gene. The CDR3 contains 16 residues. The germline gives CDR1 SEHNR, CDR2 FQNEAQ (reference sequence). This CDR3 reads CASSLAPQGYTDTQYF. In nucleotides, the CDR3 is TGTGCCAGCAGCTTAGCCCCACAGGGGTACACAGATACGCAGTATTTT.

The chain combines TRBV6-6 with TRBJ2-5; D not certain. From germline, CDR1 is MNHNY and CDR2 SVGAGI (reference sequence). V dropped 6 bases and J dropped 0 bases, with 14 bases sitting between them. The CDR3 has 15 amino acids. Here the CDR3 reads CASRPQTVNQETQYF. In DNA, the CDR3 is TGTGCCAGCAGACCTCAAACAGTGAACCAAGAGACCCAGTACTTC.